This TCR beta chain was documented in a study of T cells after yellow fever vaccination. The authors made TCR cDNA by 5'RACE template switching, adding a universal primer site and UMIs. TCRdb itself ran the 5' RACE reads through MiXCR, one entry per CDR3 protein. The table lists 60,000 to 95,000 distinct CDR3 sequences, around 7% of them singletons. Per the germline V gene, CDR1 is LGHNA and CDR2 is YSLEER. The V and J ends lost 3 bases and 2 bases respectively, with 16 bases between them. This CDR3 has 16 residues. This receptor was identified in a man aged 18 to 30 who received the YFV17D yellow fever vaccine. The chain uses TRBV4-3 and TRBJ1-1; D gene uncertain. The material was CD8+ T cells sorted from PBMCs, obtained around 10 days after the first yellow fever vaccination. The CDR3 nucleotides are TGCGCCAGCAGCCATGCATACGTGATGAGTAACACTGAAGCTTTCTTT. This codes for CASSHAYVMSNTEAFF.